This is a list of T cell receptor beta chains from one sample in a study of T cells in Graves' hyperthyroidism and ophthalmopathy. One entry per CDR3 protein results from TCRdb running MiXCR on the multiplex PCR reads. The sample contains over 400,000 distinct CDR3 sequences, approximately 14% of which appear only once. The sequenced material came from blood. These receptors originate from a man between 18 and 35 years old with Graves' ophthalmopathy. Both conserved end residues are part of each CDR3. Fields, in order: clone size, V gene, J gene, D gene, CDR3 DNA, CDR3 protein. D genes are given only for firm matches. For some rows the clone size is stated as once, few or many, or as a class when expanded; others skip it.

many	TRBV5-1	TRBJ1-2	NA	TGCGCCAGCAGCTTGGCTCAGACTATGGTCGGCTACACCTTC	CASSLAQTMVGYTF
many	TRBV11-2	TRBJ1-2	NA	TGTGCCAGCAGCTTAAGCGACGGAGCTAACTATGGCTACACCTTC	CASSLSDGANYGYTF
many	TRBV6-1	TRBJ2-1	NA	TGTGCCAGCAGGGGGCCGGACAATGAGCAGTTCTTC	CASRGPDNEQFF
many	TRBV2	TRBJ2-3	NA	TGTGCCACGGAGGAGCGCTACGATACGCAGTATTTT	CATEERYDTQYF
many	TRBV7-9	TRBJ2-5	NA	TGTGCCAGCAGCTTGGGCGGCACTAGACGGAAAGAGACCCAGTACTTC	CASSLGGTRRKETQYF
NA	TRBV4-1	TRBJ2-3	TRBD1	TGCGCCAGCAGCCAACCGCCGACAGGGAACCCAGATACGCAGTATTTT	CASSQPPTGNPDTQYF
many	TRBV12-5	TRBJ2-1	TRBD1	TGTGCTAGTGGTTTGGGGACAGGCCCCTACAATGAGCAGTTCTTC	CASGLGTGPYNEQFF
NA	TRBV10-3	TRBJ2-3	NA	TGTGCCATCAGTGAGTTCCGGGAAGGGACAGATACGCAGTATTTT	CAISEFREGTDTQYF
many	TRBV19	TRBJ1-2	NA	TGTGCCAGTAGCAACTCCGGGACATCGGTTATCGGCTACACCTTC	CASSNSGTSVIGYTF
many	TRBV12-5	TRBJ2-1	NA	TGTGCTAGTGGGGGACAACACAATGAGCAGTTCTTC	CASGGQHNEQFF
NA	TRBV18	TRBJ1-4	NA	TGTGCCAGCTCACCACTGAATAATGAAAAACTGTTTTTT	CASSPLNNEKLFF
NA	TRBV15	TRBJ1-3	NA	TGTGCCACCAGCAGAGGCCGTCAGGGGCTTGGAAACACCATATATTTT	CATSRGRQGLGNTIYF
many	TRBV12-3/TRBV12-4	TRBJ2-6	NA	TGTGCCAGCAGTTTAAGGGGGGACATTAGCTCTGGGGCCAACGTCCTGACTTTC	CASSLRGDISSGANVLTF
once	TRBV7-9	TRBJ2-1	NA	TGTGCCAACAGCCTGAGTACGGCAAGCTCCTACAATGAGCAGTTCTTC	CANSLSTASSYNEQFF
many	TRBV18	TRBJ2-1	TRBD2	TGTGCCAGCTCACCTACTAGCGGGGGGGATGAGCAGTTCTTC	CASSPTSGGDEQFF
few	TRBV10-2	TRBJ2-7	NA	TGCGCCAGCAGTGAAGACAGGCCCTCGTTTGAGCAGTACTTC	CASSEDRPSFEQYF
NA	TRBV4-2	TRBJ1-1	NA	TGTGCCAGCAGCCAAGAGCAACAGGCTCACACTGAAGCCTTCTTT	CASSQEQQAHTEAFF
NA	TRBV4-1	TRBJ1-1	NA	TGCGCCAGCAGCCAAGCTCGGTTGAACACTGAAGCTTTCTTT	CASSQARLNTEAFF
many	TRBV5-1	TRBJ1-2	TRBD1	TGCGCCAGCAGCTTGGCCACAGGGGATGGCTACACCTTC	CASSLATGDGYTF
many	TRBV2	TRBJ1-1	TRBD1	TGTGCCAGCATGGGACAGGTTGGGTCTGAAGCTTTCTTT	CASMGQVGSEAFF
many	TRBV2	TRBJ2-7	TRBD2	TGTGCCAGCAGTAGAATTAGCGGGGGCTCCTACGAGCAGTACTTC	CASSRISGGSYEQYF
many	TRBV29-1	TRBJ2-5	NA	TGCAGCGTTCCCGCGGGAACGGAGACCCAGTACTTC	CSVPAGTETQYF
many	TRBV6-1	TRBJ1-3	TRBD1	TGTGCCAGCAGAACAGGGGACCACTCTGGAAACACCATATATTTT	CASRTGDHSGNTIYF
NA	TRBV7-2	TRBJ2-7	NA	TGTGCCAGCAGCTCGGTTTTCGGAGCGGGCGAGCAGTACTTC	CASSSVFGAGEQYF
NA	TRBV12-3/TRBV12-4	TRBJ1-1	NA	TGTGCCAGCAGCCGGGGGGAGGAGACTGAAGCTTTCTTT	CASSRGEETEAFF
many	TRBV2	TRBJ2-5	TRBD2	TGTGCCAGCAGTGAGGTTAGCGGGCCAACCACCCAGTACTTC	CASSEVSGPTTQYF
many	TRBV25-1	TRBJ2-2	TRBD1	TGTGCCAGCAGTGGGACAGGGGACACCGGGGAGCTGTTTTTT	CASSGTGDTGELFF
many	TRBV12-3/TRBV12-4	TRBJ2-7	TRBD1	TGTGCCAGCAGCGAGACAGGGCGGTACGAGCAGTACTTC	CASSETGRYEQYF
many	TRBV20-1	TRBJ2-2	NA	TGCAGTGCAAATGACCCTAACACCGGGGAGCTGTTTTTT	CSANDPNTGELFF
NA	TRBV20-1	TRBJ2-7	TRBD1	TGCAGTGCTCCTCCCCAGGGGGAGTTCTATGGGGAGCAGTACTTC	CSAPPQGEFYGEQYF
NA	TRBV7-3	TRBJ2-2	NA	TGTGCCAGCAGCATCCGGACGGGACCCGGGGAGCTGTTTTTT	CASSIRTGPGELFF
many	TRBV20-1	TRBJ2-1	TRBD2	TGCAGTGCCCCGGGGGGACTAGCGGCCTCCTACAATGAGCAGTTCTTC	CSAPGGLAASYNEQFF
many	TRBV27	TRBJ1-2	TRBD1	TGTGCCAGCAGTTTTAACAGACAGGGGCGAGGCTACACCTTC	CASSFNRQGRGYTF
many	TRBV7-2	TRBJ1-1	NA	TGTGCCAGCAGCTTTACCGCGAGGGACTACACTGAAGCTTTCTTT	CASSFTARDYTEAFF
many	TRBV7-2	TRBJ1-5	NA	TGTGCCAGCAGCTCAGGAGGGGGGGCCGGGCAGCCCCAGCATTTT	CASSSGGGAGQPQHF
NA	TRBV10-2	TRBJ2-1	TRBD1	TGCGCCAGCAGTGCGTCGGGACAGGGGTTCTACAATGAGCAGTTCTTC	CASSASGQGFYNEQFF
NA	TRBV18	TRBJ2-7	NA	TGTGCCAGCTCACCAGGTTTTCGCTACGAGCAGTACTTC	CASSPGFRYEQYF
many	TRBV19	TRBJ1-1	TRBD1	TGTGCCAGCAAACCCTTCGGGACAGGGCCTATGAACACTGAAGCTTTCTTT	CASKPFGTGPMNTEAFF
NA	TRBV6-2/TRBV6-3	TRBJ2-3	TRBD2	TGTGCCAGCAGTTCACCCCCCGGGGACTATTACACAGATACGCAGTATTTT	CASSSPPGDYYTDTQYF